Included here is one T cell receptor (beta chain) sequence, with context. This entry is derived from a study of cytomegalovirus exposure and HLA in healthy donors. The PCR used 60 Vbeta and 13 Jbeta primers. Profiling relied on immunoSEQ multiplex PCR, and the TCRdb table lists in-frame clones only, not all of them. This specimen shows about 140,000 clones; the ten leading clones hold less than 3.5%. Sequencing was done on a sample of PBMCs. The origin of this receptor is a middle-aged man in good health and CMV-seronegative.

The CDR3 sequence is CSVGNRDRVHEQYF. The CDR3 nucleotides are TGCAGCGTAGGCAACCGGGACAGGGTACACGAGCAGTACTTC. The chain recombines TRBV29-1 with TRBJ2-7, with 9 positions matching TRBD1. With 6 bases clipped from V and 5 bases from J, the junction kept 11 bases outside the gene matches. The CDR3 has 14 residues. The germline CDR1 and CDR2 sequences are SQVTM and ANQGSEA.